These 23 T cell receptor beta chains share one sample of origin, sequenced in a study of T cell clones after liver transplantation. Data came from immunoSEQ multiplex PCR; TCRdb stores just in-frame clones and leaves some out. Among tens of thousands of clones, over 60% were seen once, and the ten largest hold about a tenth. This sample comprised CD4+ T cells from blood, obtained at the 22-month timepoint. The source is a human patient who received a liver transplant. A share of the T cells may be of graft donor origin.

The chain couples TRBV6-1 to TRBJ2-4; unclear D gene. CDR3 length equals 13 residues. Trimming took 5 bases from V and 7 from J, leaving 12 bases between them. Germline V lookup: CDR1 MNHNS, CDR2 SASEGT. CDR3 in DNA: TGTGCCAGCAGTCACCTGGAGAGGAACATTCAGTACTTC. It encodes CASSHLERNIQYF.

DNA for the CDR3: TGTGCCAGCACCCGCGACGGGGGCTCTAACTATGGCTACACCTTC. This codes for CASTRDGGSNYGYTF. This rearrangement joins TRBV2 to TRBJ1-2, with D maybe TRBD1 (6 bases). This CDR3 spans 15 amino acids. V lost 7 bases, J lost 0 bases, and 15 bases lay in between. Germline values: CDR1 SNHLY, CDR2 FYNNEI.

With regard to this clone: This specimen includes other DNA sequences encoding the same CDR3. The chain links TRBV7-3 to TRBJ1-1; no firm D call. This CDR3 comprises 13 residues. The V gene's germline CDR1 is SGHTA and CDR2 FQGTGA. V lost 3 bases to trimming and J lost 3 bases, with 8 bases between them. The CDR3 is CASSFGQDTEAFF. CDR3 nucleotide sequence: TGTGCCAGCAGCTTTGGCCAGGACACTGAAGCTTTCTTT. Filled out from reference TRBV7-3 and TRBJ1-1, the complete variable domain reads GAGVSQTPSNKVTEKGKYVELRCDPISGHTALYWYRQSLGQGPEFLIYFQGTGAADDSGLPNDRFFAVRPEGSVSTLKIQRTERGDSAVYLCASSFGQDTEAFFGQGTRLTVV.

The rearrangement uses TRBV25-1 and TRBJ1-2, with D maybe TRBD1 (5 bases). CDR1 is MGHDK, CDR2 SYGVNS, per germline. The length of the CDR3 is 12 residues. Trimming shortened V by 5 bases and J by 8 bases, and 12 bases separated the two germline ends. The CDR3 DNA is TGTGCCAGCAGTCCCTCAGACAGAGGCTACACCTTC. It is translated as CASSPSDRGYTF.

CDR3 loop: CASRRAGTPDGYTF. The CDR3 DNA reads TGTGCCAGCCGACGAGCGGGGACACCTGATGGCTACACCTTC. The gene calls are TRBV2 and TRBJ1-2; D perhaps matches TRBD1 (6 bases). Between the trimmed V and J ends, which lost 8 bases and 6 bases, there was a span of 19 bases. Germline V lookup: CDR1 SNHLY, CDR2 FYNNEI. This CDR3 is built from 14 residues.

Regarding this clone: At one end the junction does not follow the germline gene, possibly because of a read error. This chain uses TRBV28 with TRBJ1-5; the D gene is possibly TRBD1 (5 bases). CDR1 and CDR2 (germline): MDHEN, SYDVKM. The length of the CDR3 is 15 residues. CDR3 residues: CASGLTVAGNQPQHF. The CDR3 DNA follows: TGTGCCAGCGGTTTGACAGTCGCGGGGAATCAGCCCCAGCATTTT.

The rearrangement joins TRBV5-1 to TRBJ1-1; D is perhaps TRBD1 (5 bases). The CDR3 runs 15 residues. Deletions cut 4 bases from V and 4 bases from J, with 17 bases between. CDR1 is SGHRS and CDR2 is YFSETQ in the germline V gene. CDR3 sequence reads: CASSGSVRGGTEAFF. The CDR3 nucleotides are TGCGCCAGCAGCGGTAGCGTACGGGGCGGCACTGAAGCTTTCTTT.

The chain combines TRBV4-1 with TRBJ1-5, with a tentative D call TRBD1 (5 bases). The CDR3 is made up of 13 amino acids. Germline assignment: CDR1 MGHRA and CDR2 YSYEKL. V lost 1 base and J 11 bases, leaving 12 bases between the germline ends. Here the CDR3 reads CASSQVASGSQHF. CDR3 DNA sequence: TGCGCCAGCAGCCAAGTCGCGTCAGGGTCCCAGCATTTT.

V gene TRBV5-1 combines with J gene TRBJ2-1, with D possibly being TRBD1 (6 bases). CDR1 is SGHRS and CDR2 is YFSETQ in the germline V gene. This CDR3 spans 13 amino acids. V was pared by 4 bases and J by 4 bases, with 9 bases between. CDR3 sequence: CASSPDSYNEQFF. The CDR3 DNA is TGCGCCAGCAGCCCGGACAGTTACAATGAGCAGTTCTTC.

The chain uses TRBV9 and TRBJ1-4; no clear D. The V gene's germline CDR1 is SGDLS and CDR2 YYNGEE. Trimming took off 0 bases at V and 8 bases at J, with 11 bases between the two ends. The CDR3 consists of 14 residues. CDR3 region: CASSVGQFEEKLFF. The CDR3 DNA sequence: TGTGCCAGCAGCGTAGGGCAGTTTGAAGAAAAACTGTTTTTT. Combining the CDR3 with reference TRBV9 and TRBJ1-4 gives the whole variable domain DSGVTQTPKHLITATGQRVTLRCSPRSGDLSVYWYQQSLDQGLQFLIQYYNGEERAKGNILERFSAQQFPDLHSELNLSSLELGDSALYFCASSVGQFEEKLFFGSGTQLSVL.

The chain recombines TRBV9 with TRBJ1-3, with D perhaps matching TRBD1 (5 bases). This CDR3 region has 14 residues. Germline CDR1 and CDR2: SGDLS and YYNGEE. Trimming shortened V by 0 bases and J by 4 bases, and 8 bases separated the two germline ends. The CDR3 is CASSVEGDGNTIYF. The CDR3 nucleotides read TGTGCCAGCAGCGTAGAAGGGGACGGAAACACCATATATTTT.

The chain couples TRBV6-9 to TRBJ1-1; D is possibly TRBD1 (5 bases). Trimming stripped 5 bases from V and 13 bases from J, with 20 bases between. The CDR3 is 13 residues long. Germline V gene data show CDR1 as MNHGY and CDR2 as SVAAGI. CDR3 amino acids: CASSTLWGRDGFF. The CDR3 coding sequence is TGTGCCAGCAGTACTTTGTGGGGGAGAGACGGTTTCTTT.

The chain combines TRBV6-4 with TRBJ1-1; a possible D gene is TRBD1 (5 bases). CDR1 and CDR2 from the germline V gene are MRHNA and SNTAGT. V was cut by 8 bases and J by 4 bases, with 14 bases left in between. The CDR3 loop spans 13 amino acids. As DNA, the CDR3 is TGTGCCAGCGCCTCCGACGGGGGCACTGAAGCTTTCTTT. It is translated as CASASDGGTEAFF.

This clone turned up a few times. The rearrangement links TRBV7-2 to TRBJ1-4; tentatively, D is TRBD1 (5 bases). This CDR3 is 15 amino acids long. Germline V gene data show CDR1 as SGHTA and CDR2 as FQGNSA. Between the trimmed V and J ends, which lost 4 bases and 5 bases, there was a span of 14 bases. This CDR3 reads CASSSQRGPNEKLFF. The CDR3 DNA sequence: TGTGCCAGCAGCTCTCAGAGGGGCCCCAATGAAAAACTGTTTTTT.

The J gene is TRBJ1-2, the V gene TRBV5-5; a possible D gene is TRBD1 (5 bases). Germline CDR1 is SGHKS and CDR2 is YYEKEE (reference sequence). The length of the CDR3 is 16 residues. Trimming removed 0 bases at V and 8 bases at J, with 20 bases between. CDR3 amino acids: CASSLDRQGWLGGYTF. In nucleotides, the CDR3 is TGTGCCAGCAGCTTGGATCGGCAGGGATGGCTAGGGGGCTACACCTTC. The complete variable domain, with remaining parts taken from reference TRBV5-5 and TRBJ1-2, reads DAGVTQSPTHLIKTRGQQVTLRCSPISGHKSVSWYQQVLGQGPQFIFQYYEKEERGRGNFPDRFSARQFPNYSSELNVNALLLGDSALYLCASSLDRQGWLGGYTFGSGTRLTVV.

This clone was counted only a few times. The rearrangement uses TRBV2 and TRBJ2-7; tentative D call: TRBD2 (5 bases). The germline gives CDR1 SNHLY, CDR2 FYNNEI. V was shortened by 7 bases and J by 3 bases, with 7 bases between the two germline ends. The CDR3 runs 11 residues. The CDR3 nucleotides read TGTGCCAGCAAAGAGGGCTACGAGCAGTACTTC. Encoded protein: CASKEGYEQYF. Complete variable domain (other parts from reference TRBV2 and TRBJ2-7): EPEVTQTPSHQVTQMGQEVILRCVPISNHLYFYWYRQILGQKVEFLVSFYNNEISEKSEIFDDQFSVERPDGSNFTLKIRSTKLEDSAMYFCASKEGYEQYFGPGTRLTVT.

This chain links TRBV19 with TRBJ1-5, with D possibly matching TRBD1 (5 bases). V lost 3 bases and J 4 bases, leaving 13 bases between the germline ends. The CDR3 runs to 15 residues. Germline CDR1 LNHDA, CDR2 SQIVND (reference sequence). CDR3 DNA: TGTGCCAGTAGTATGATAGGGGAGGAGAATCAGCCCCAGCATTTT. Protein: CASSMIGEENQPQHF.

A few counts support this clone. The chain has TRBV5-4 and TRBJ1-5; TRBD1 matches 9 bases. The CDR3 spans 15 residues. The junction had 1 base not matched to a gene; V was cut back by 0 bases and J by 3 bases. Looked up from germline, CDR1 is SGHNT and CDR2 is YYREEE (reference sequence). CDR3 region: CASSLGTGDNQPQHF. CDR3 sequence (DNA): TGTGCCAGCAGCTTGGGGACAGGGGACAATCAGCCCCAGCATTTT.

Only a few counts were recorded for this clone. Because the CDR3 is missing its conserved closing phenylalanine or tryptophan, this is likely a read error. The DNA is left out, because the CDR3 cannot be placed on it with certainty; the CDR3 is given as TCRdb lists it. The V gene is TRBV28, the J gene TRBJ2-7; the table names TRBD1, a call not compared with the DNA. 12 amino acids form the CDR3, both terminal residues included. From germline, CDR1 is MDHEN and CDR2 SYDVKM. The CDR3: CASSSPSGTGDI.

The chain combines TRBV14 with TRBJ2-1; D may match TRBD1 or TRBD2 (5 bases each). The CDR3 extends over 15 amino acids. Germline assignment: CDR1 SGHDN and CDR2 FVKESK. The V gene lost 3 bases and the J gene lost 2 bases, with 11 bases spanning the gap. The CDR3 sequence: CASSQQEGPYNEQFF. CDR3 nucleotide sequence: TGTGCCAGCAGCCAGCAAGAGGGACCCTACAATGAGCAGTTCTTC.

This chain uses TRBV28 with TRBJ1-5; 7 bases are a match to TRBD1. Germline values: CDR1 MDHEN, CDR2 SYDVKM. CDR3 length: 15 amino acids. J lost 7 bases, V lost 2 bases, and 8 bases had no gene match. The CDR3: CASSLQTGVRQPQHF. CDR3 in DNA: TGTGCCAGCAGTTTACAAACAGGGGTAAGGCAGCCCCAGCATTTT.

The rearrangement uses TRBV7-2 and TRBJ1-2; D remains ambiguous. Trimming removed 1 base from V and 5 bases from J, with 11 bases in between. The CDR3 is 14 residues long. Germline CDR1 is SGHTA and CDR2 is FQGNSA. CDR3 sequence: CASSLENRLYGYTF. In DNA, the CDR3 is TGTGCCAGCAGCTTAGAGAATAGGTTATATGGCTACACCTTC.

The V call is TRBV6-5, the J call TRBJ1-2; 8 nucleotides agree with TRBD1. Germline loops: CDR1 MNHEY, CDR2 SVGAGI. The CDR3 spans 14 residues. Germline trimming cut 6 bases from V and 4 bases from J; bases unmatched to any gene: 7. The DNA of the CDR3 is TGTGCCAGCAGGAAACAGGGGGAGGCCTATGGCTACACCTTC. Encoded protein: CASRKQGEAYGYTF.